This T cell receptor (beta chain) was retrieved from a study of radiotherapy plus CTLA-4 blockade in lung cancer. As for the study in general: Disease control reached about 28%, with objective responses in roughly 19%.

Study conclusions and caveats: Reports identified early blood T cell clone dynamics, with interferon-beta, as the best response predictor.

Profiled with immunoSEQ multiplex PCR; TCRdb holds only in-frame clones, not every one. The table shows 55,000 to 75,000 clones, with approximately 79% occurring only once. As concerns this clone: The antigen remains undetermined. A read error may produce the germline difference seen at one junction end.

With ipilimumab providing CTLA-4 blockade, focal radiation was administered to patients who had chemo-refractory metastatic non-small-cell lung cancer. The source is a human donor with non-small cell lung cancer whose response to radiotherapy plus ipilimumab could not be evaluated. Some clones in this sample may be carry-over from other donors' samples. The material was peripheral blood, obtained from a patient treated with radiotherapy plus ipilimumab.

The CDR3: CAGRSDRAKQPQHF. The CDR3 DNA follows: TGTGCCGGCAGGTCGGACAGGGCAAAACAGCCCCAGCATTTT. The chain couples TRBV27 to TRBJ1-5; 8 nucleotides align to TRBD1. Looked up from germline, CDR1 is MNHEY and CDR2 is SMNVEV (reference sequence). This CDR3 is built from 14 residues.